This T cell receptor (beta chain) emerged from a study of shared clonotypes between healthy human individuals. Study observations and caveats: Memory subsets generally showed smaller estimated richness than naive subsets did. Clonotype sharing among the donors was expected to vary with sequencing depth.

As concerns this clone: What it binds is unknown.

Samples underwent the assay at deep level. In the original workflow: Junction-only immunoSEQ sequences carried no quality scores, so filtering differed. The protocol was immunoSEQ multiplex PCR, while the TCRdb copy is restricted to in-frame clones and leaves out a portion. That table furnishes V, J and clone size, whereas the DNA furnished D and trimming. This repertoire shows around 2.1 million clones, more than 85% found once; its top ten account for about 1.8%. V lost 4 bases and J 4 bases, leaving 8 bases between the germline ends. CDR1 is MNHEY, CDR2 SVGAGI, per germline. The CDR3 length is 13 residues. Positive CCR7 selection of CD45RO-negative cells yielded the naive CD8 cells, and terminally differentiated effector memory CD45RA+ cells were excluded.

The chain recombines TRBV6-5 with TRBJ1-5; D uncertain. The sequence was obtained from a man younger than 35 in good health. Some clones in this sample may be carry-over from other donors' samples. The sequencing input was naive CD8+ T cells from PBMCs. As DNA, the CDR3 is TGTGCCAGCAGTTGGTTGGGAAATCAGCCCCAGCATTTT. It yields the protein CASSWLGNQPQHF.